The clone carrying this T cell receptor (beta chain) was detected many times. TCRdb called the RT-PCR reads again in MiXCR, with one record for every CDR3 protein. The profile shows about 680,000 distinct CDR3 sequences, about 14% of them singletons. V was trimmed by 2 bases and J by 14 bases, leaving 14 bases between them. The CDR3 runs 12 residues. CDR1 is SGHKS and CDR2 is YYEKEE in the germline V gene (reference sequence). The sequenced sample consisted of memory CD4+ T cells from blood. This receptor was taken from a female donor in good health, serving as a healthy control. V gene TRBV5-5 combines with J gene TRBJ2-1, with D maybe TRBD2 (5 bases). CDR3 sequence (DNA): TGTGCCAGCAGCTTCACAGCCACTAGGGAGTTCTTC. Translating it yields CASSFTATREFF. Drawing the rest from reference TRBV5-5 and TRBJ2-1, the complete variable domain is DAGVTQSPTHLIKTRGQQVTLRCSPISGHKSVSWYQQVLGQGPQFIFQYYEKEERGRGNFPDRFSARQFPNYSSELNVNALLLGDSALYLCASSFTATREFFGPGTRLTVL.